This TCR beta chain was captured by sequencing in a study of blood T cell repertoires in COVID-19. Study context: The United States, Italy and Spain were the sources of the acute and convalescent COVID-19 samples.

In the authors' workflow: Estimates of nucleated cell counts were drawn from the amplification of reference gene primers. The assay was immunoSEQ multiplex PCR, and TCRdb's table has in-frame clones only and misses some. V, J and clone size were drawn from that table, and D and trimming were deduced from the DNA. The table lists about 280,000 clones, roughly 85% of them singletons. This CDR3 is built from 16 residues. V shed 4 bases and J 5 bases; nucleotides not matched to a gene: 7. Germline loops: CDR1 KGHDR, CDR2 SFDVKD. The V call is TRBV24-1, the J call TRBJ2-2; 9 nucleotides line up with TRBD1. The sample was peripheral blood. The receptor was derived from a man aged 50-60 years with active or convalescent COVID-19. The CDR3 loop reads CATSDYTGGLTGELFF. CDR3 DNA: TGTGCCACCAGTGACTATACAGGGGGCTTGACCGGGGAGCTGTTTTTT.